This T cell receptor beta chain came from a study of graft-versus-host responses after intestinal transplantation. Study-level background: Every transplant recipient was induced with anti-thymocyte globulin, then maintained on tacrolimus and steroids for two to three years.

Study-level results: GvH clones were identified in recipient marrow, with some first appearing in ileum or blood. The highest levels of circulating GvH clones went along with early declines in HvG clones after transplant.

CDR1 and CDR2 (germline): LNHDA, SQIVND (reference sequence). The CDR3 totals 15 residues. V dropped 6 bases and J dropped 2 bases, with 14 bases sitting between them. The repertoire was sequenced with immunoSEQ multiplex PCR; TCRdb's copy has only in-frame clones and lacks some. The sample contains fewer than 60,000 clones, approximately 84% of which appear only once. This clone has just a few counts. Its specificity is unknown. The sample here was unstimulated CD4+ T cells sorted from spleen or lymph node cells, taken before transplant. The receptor comes from a human donor who was the organ donor for an intestinal transplant. This chain connects TRBV19 to TRBJ2-1; no definite D call. The chain's CDR3 is CASSPGRGPYNEQFF. CDR3 sequence (DNA): TGTGCCAGTAGCCCCGGTCGCGGTCCCTACAATGAGCAGTTCTTC.